These 9 T cell receptor beta chains originate from one sample sequenced in a study of T cells after posttransplantation cyclophosphamide. Treatment was busulfan-fludarabine conditioning, a marrow graft, and cyclophosphamide on days +3 and +4. Here immunoSEQ multiplex PCR was the method, and the copy in TCRdb shows in-frame clones only, minus some. Altogether roughly 14,000 clones were found in the sample, and no singletons occur. The sequencing used PBMCs, collected approximately 1,100 days after allogeneic stem cell transplant with posttransplant cyclophosphamide. These receptors were obtained from a female patient in her 40s who received an allogeneic stem cell transplant from a related donor, was CMV-positive, and had no GVHD. The graft donor may have given rise to some T cells.

The V call is TRBV5-1, the J call TRBJ2-7; a possible D gene is TRBD2 (6 bases). Germline CDR1 is SGHRS and CDR2 is YFSETQ. The germline V and J ends were trimmed by 2 bases and 3 bases, with 9 bases remaining between them. This CDR3 has 13 residues. CDR3 protein: CASSFSGSYEQYF. CDR3 DNA sequence: TGCGCCAGCAGCTTCTCCGGGAGCTACGAGCAGTACTTC.

This clone was counted at least ten times. This sequence joins TRBV19 and TRBJ2-3, with 7 bases fitting TRBD2. Germline V lookup: CDR1 LNHDA, CDR2 SQIVND (reference sequence). CDR3 length equals 14 residues. Trimming cost V 6 bases and J 1 base; bases outside gene matches: 4. The CDR3 DNA reads as TGTGCCAGTAGGCGGAGCGGGGGCACAGATACGCAGTATTTT. Translating gives CASRRSGGTDTQYF.

This clone was detected a few times. The chain joins TRBV18 to TRBJ2-3; 13 bases are a match to TRBD2. The CDR3 length is 16 residues. CDR1 and CDR2 from the germline V gene are KGHSH and LQKENI. The trim removed 0 bases at V and 4 bases at J, leaving 1 base unmatched. DNA for the CDR3: TGTGCCAGCTCACCACCGGGACTAGCGGGGTCAGATACGCAGTATTTT. Its translation is CASSPPGLAGSDTQYF.

J is TRBJ2-7 and V is TRBV6-5; D perhaps matches TRBD2 (6 bases). From germline, CDR1 is MNHEY and CDR2 SVGAGI. CDR3 length: 15 residues. V lost 1 base and J 0 bases, leaving 10 bases between the germline ends. The CDR3 protein is CASSYWREGSYEQYF. The DNA of the CDR3 is TGTGCCAGCAGTTACTGGCGGGAAGGCTCCTACGAGCAGTACTTC.

This clone was counted ten times or more. The V call is TRBV16, the J call TRBJ2-3, with a possible D match to TRBD2 (6 bases). Trimming shortened V by 3 bases and J by 2 bases, and 15 bases separated the two germline ends. The germline CDR1 and CDR2 sequences are KGHSY and FQNENV. The CDR3 is made up of 16 amino acids. As DNA, the CDR3 is TGTGCCAGCAGCCATCTAGACGGGGGACCCACAGATACGCAGTATTTT. Residues: CASSHLDGGPTDTQYF.

This clone was counted many times. The chain couples TRBV19 to TRBJ2-2, with D possibly matching TRBD2 (6 bases). V shed 4 bases and J shed 0 bases, with 12 bases lying between them. This CDR3 comprises 16 residues. Germline V gene lookup returns CDR1 LNHDA and CDR2 SQIVND (reference sequence). The CDR3 DNA is TGTGCCAGTAGTAAAAATAGCGGCGCGAACACCGGGGAGCTGTTTTTT. Protein sequence: CASSKNSGANTGELFF.

The chain links TRBV5-1 to TRBJ2-7; 7 nucleotides match TRBD1. V trimming: 1 base; J trimming: 2 bases; junction bases outside the gene matches: 6. Germline CDR1 reads SGHRS; CDR2 reads YFSETQ. The length of the CDR3 is 15 residues. The CDR3 coding sequence is TGCGCCAGCAGCTTGTCTCGGGACAGACCCTACGAGCAGTACTTC. Its translation is CASSLSRDRPYEQYF.

This clone was seen ten or more times. The chain is built from TRBV9 and TRBJ2-1, with a possible D match to TRBD1 (6 bases). This CDR3 region has 15 residues. Trimming left V 4 bases short and J 10 bases short, with 21 bases between. Per germline, CDR1 SGDLS and CDR2 YYNGEE. The CDR3 coding sequence is TGTGCCAGCAGCTGGGGTAGCAGGGGATTGGCGGAGCAGTTCTTC. As protein: CASSWGSRGLAEQFF.

At least ten counts were recorded for this clone. The chain joins TRBV7-3 to TRBJ2-2; a possible D gene is TRBD1 (5 bases). The CDR3 totals 16 residues. In germline, CDR1 is SGHTA, CDR2 FQGTGA. Trimming removed 4 bases from V and 0 bases from J, with 12 bases in between. DNA for the CDR3: TGTGCCAGCAGCTCGACAGCCCTCGCGAACACCGGGGAGCTGTTTTTT. This gives the protein CASSSTALANTGELFF.